This paragraph reports one T cell receptor (beta chain). Antigen unknown. The data derive from a study of cytomegalovirus exposure and HLA in healthy donors. Though probably carrying unrecorded immune exposures, donors were nominally healthy at sampling. The study's findings and limits: In a later analysis, HLA-C alleles had the fewest associated TCRs, DRB1 alleles the most. In vitro checks showed that three CMV-associated chains really do target CMV antigens.

The PCR used 60 Vbeta and 13 Jbeta primers. Repertoires were generated with immunoSEQ multiplex PCR, while TCRdb's copy carries only in-frame clones and drops some. The table records tens of thousands of clones, 78% of them present only once. Germline values: CDR1 MNHEY, CDR2 SVGAGI. This CDR3 contains 16 residues. V dropped 2 bases and J dropped 5; count of bases not matched to a gene: 8. The gene calls are TRBV6-5 and TRBJ2-2; 7 nucleotides agree with TRBD2. This TCR was recovered from a male donor in good health and CMV-seropositive. The sequenced sample was PBMCs. The CDR3 spells CASSYGGGRGTGELFF. Written as DNA, the CDR3 is TGTGCCAGCAGTTACGGTGGCGGGAGAGGTACCGGGGAGCTGTTTTTT.